What follows are 5 T cell receptor beta chains derived from one specimen sequenced in a study of blood T cells in healthy people across ages (dated by TCRdb to between 2015 and 2016). The library was made by 5' RACE. Reads for this sample came from an Illumina HiSeq 2500. A second 7 to 11 cycle PCR used a sample-barcoded 5' primer and a J-beta primer mix. TCRdb handled the public reads itself, with Q25 trimming in fastp and clone calling in MiXCR, and kept productive beta chains. When rows share a CDR3 protein, they turn into one entry using the most common DNA and genes. Recorded for this sample are 700,000 to 900,000 distinct CDR3 sequences; more than 25% of them occurred a single time. The ten largest clones represent about 3% of the sample. These data also featured in a second study, about T cells of mothers and their children.

Sequenced input: blood. These receptors all stem from a boy aged 5 to 17 in good health.

The rearrangement uses TRBV27 and TRBJ1-6; 12 nucleotides line up with TRBD1. CDR3 length equals 16 residues. With 0 bases clipped from V and 7 bases from J, the junction kept 1 base outside the gene matches. CDR1 is MNHEY, CDR2 SMNVEV, per germline (reference sequence). The CDR3 loop is CASSLSGTGGNSPLHF. In nucleotides, the CDR3 is TGTGCCAGCAGTTTATCGGGGACAGGGGGCAATTCACCCCTCCACTTT.

The V call is TRBV2, the J call TRBJ1-5; tentative D call: TRBD1 (6 bases). Deletions cut 3 bases from V and 8 bases from J, with 11 bases between. The germline gives CDR1 SNHLY, CDR2 FYNNEI. The CDR3 is 13 amino acids. The CDR3 nucleotides are TGTGCCAGCAGTGATGAGGACAGTAAGCCCCAGCATTTT. This encodes CASSDEDSKPQHF.

This sequence joins TRBV19 and TRBJ1-2; 8 bases align to TRBD1. This CDR3 spans 14 amino acids. Germline CDR1 reads LNHDA; CDR2 reads SQIVND (reference sequence). Trimming cost V 4 bases and J 7 bases; bases outside gene matches: 8. The CDR3 DNA reads as TGTGCCAGTAGTACGACCAGACAGGGGTCTGGCTACACCTTC. Encoded protein: CASSTTRQGSGYTF. The entire variable domain, with the rest obtained from reference TRBV19 and TRBJ1-2, is as follows: DGGITQSPKYLFRKEGQNVTLSCEQNLNHDAMYWYRQDPGQGLRLIYYSQIVNDFQKGDIAEGYSVSREKKESFPLTVTSAQKNPTAFYLCASSTTRQGSGYTFGSGTRLTVV.

The chain carries TRBV4-1 and TRBJ1-6, with D maybe TRBD1 (6 bases). The ends were cut back, 0 bases at V and 10 bases at J, with 16 bases in the middle. Germline CDR1 reads MGHRA; CDR2 reads YSYEKL. The CDR3 sequence is 16 residues long. CDR3 coding DNA: TGCGCCAGCAGCCAAGATTTTCGTCCAGGGGAGTCACCCCTCCACTTT. The encoded protein is CASSQDFRPGESPLHF.

This clonotype was observed once. One end of the junction fails to match germline, which may point to a read error. The gene calls are TRBV12-3 or TRBV12-4 and TRBJ2-6, with D perhaps TRBD1 (5 bases). This CDR3 contains 12 residues. The CDR3 region is CASSYGQAKAYF. The DNA of the CDR3 is TGTGCCAGCAGTTACGGACAAGCGAAGGCGTACTTC.